One and the same sample provided the 19 T cell receptor beta chains below, sequenced in a study of OX40 agonist ivuxolimab in advanced cancers. Clones were sequenced by immunoSEQ multiplex PCR, and TCRdb holds only the in-frame ones, with some missing. The table has 65,000 to 100,000 clones, around 84% seen once; the top ten hold 5.5% to 8.5%. Specimen: CD4+ or CD8+ T cells sorted from blood, collected in a trial of the OX40 agonist ivuxolimab. These receptors all stem from an adult with an advanced solid tumor such as melanoma, head and neck, liver or kidney cancer.

The CDR3 protein is CASSPHSYQETQYF. CDR3 sequence (DNA): TGTGCCAGCAGCCCCCACTCGTACCAAGAGACCCAGTACTTC. This chain links TRBV7-7 with TRBJ2-5, with D uncertain. CDR1 and CDR2 from the germline V gene are SSHAT and FNYEAQ (reference sequence). Trimming cost V 5 bases and J 0 bases, with 10 bases left between them. There are 14 residues in the CDR3.

Turning to this clone: Germline and junction disagree at one end, which may indicate a read error. The chain is built from TRBV7-9 and TRBJ2-7, with 7 bases identical to TRBD1. Germline CDR1 SEHNR, CDR2 FQNEAQ (reference sequence). CDR3 length equals 13 residues. The CDR3 sequence: CASGLGDSYEQYF. The CDR3 nucleotides read TGTGCCAGCGGCTTAGGGGACAGCTACGAGCAGTACTTC.

This sequence joins TRBV7-2 and TRBJ2-1; tentatively, D is TRBD1 (6 bases). This CDR3 comprises 15 residues. V was cut by 0 bases and J by 5 bases, with 11 bases left in between. Germline CDR1 SGHTA, CDR2 FQGNSA. CDR3 residues: CASSLAGTTNNEQFF. In nucleotides, the CDR3 is TGTGCCAGCAGCTTAGCCGGGACAACCAACAATGAGCAGTTCTTC.

The rearrangement links TRBV7-2 to TRBJ2-3, with a tentative D call TRBD2 (6 bases). Germline values: CDR1 SGHTA, CDR2 FQGNSA. This CDR3 contains 15 residues. V lost 1 base, J lost 4 bases, and 12 bases lay in between. CDR3 protein: CASSLGPGVPDTQYF. In nucleotides, the CDR3 is TGTGCCAGCAGCTTAGGTCCGGGAGTCCCAGATACGCAGTATTTT. Looking up the rest from reference TRBV7-2 and TRBJ2-3 gives the full variable domain: GAGVSQSPSNKVTEKGKDVELRCDPISGHTALYWYRQSLGQGLEFLIYFQGNSAPDKSGLPSDRFSAERTGGSVSTLTIQRTQQEDSAVYLCASSLGPGVPDTQYFGPGTRLTVL.

The chain combines TRBV28 with TRBJ2-3, with 7 nucleotides matching TRBD2. V was clipped by 1 base and J by 1 base; unmatched bases: 2. The CDR3 runs to 15 residues. CDR1 is MDHEN, CDR2 SYDVKM, per germline. The CDR3: CASSLLGGGTDTQYF. CDR3 nucleotide sequence: TGTGCCAGCAGTTTATTGGGGGGGGGCACAGATACGCAGTATTTT.

The rearrangement uses TRBV6-1 and TRBJ1-5; D may be TRBD1 (5 bases). The CDR3 has 16 amino acids. V gave up 3 bases and J gave up 0 bases, with 12 bases separating them. The germline CDR1 and CDR2 sequences are MNHNS and SASEGT. CDR3 in amino acids: CASSDGTFYSNQPQHF. The CDR3 DNA reads as TGTGCCAGCAGTGATGGGACCTTTTATAGCAATCAGCCCCAGCATTTT.

The CDR3 reads CASFPGHNYGYTF. The DNA of the CDR3 is TGTGCCAGCTTCCCCGGGCATAACTATGGCTACACCTTC. The V gene is TRBV6-1, the J gene TRBJ1-2; D unresolved. CDR1 and CDR2 from the germline V gene are MNHNS and SASEGT. CDR3 size: 13 residues. V was shortened by 8 bases and J by 1 base, with 11 bases between the two germline ends.

V is TRBV6-5 and J is TRBJ2-1, with 10 positions matching TRBD1. Germline V gives CDR1 MNHEY, CDR2 SVGAGI. Trimming removed 6 bases from V and 2 bases from J; junction bases left unmatched: 4. The CDR3 runs to 15 residues. CDR3 sequence (DNA): TGTGCCAGCAGAGCCGGGACAGGGGCCTACAATGAGCAGTTCTTC. Translated: CASRAGTGAYNEQFF.

This chain uses TRBV19 with TRBJ2-2, with a possible D match to TRBD2 (5 bases). The CDR3 consists of 15 residues. Trimming took 1 base from V and 7 from J, leaving 13 bases between them. Germline V gene sequence: CDR1 LNHDA, CDR2 SQIVND (reference sequence). As DNA, the CDR3 is TGTGCCAGTAGTATAGCGAGAGGGAAGGTCGGGGAGCTGTTTTTT. Amino acid sequence: CASSIARGKVGELFF.

V is TRBV7-2 and J is TRBJ1-2; the match to TRBD1 covers 10 bases. There are 15 residues in the CDR3. J was trimmed by 2 bases and V by 5 bases; bases with no gene match: 5. Germline assignment: CDR1 SGHTA and CDR2 FQGNSA. In DNA form, the CDR3 reads TGTGCCAGCAGCATCACGACAGGGGGCAACTATGGCTACACCTTC. As protein: CASSITTGGNYGYTF.

In nucleotides, the CDR3 is TGTGCCAGTAGTATAGTAGGGTACTCCTACGAGCAGTACTTC. Its translation is CASSIVGYSYEQYF. The genes are TRBV19 and TRBJ2-7; no clear D. CDR3 size: 14 residues. Germline CDR1 LNHDA, CDR2 SQIVND (reference sequence). V lost 1 base to trimming and J lost 0 bases, with 7 bases between them.

The chain recombines TRBV28 with TRBJ2-7, with no clear D. Germline V CDR1 and CDR2: MDHEN, SYDVKM. V shed 6 bases and J shed 2 bases, with 8 bases lying between them. The CDR3 runs to 12 residues. The DNA for the CDR3 is TGTGCCAGCAGGCCTGATACCTACGAGCAGTACTTC. This codes for CASRPDTYEQYF.

This chain connects TRBV27 to TRBJ2-4, with TRBD1 matching 10 bases. The CDR3 has 15 residues. Germline CDR1 and CDR2: MNHEY and SMNVEV (reference sequence). Trimming cost V 5 bases and J 6 bases; bases outside gene matches: 7. The CDR3 DNA reads as TGTGCCAGCAGTGTCCGACAGGGGGCCGGAAACATTCAGTACTTC. The encoded protein is CASSVRQGAGNIQYF.

The chain recombines TRBV28 with TRBJ2-2; D is possibly TRBD2 (6 bases). V lost 7 bases, J lost 4 bases, and 16 bases lay in between. The CDR3 has 15 amino acids. Germline CDR1 is MDHEN and CDR2 is SYDVKM. The CDR3 spells CASKVTHGGTGELFF. The CDR3 nucleotides read TGTGCCAGCAAAGTGACTCACGGGGGCACCGGGGAGCTGTTTTTT.

V gene TRBV5-1 combines with J gene TRBJ1-5, with D perhaps matching TRBD1 (5 bases). The CDR3 spans 15 residues. V was cut by 0 bases and J by 2 bases, with 9 bases left in between. The V gene's germline CDR1 is SGHRS and CDR2 YFSETQ. CDR3 nucleotides: TGCGCCAGCAGCTTGGGGCAGGGACGCAATCAGCCCCAGCATTTT. Its protein product is CASSLGQGRNQPQHF.

This chain connects TRBV15 to TRBJ1-3; TRBD1 is a possible D gene (5 bases). V lost 0 bases to trimming and J lost 3 bases, with 21 bases between them. Looked up from germline, CDR1 is LNHNV and CDR2 is YYDKDF (reference sequence). There are 19 residues in the CDR3. The CDR3 DNA is TGTGCCACCAGCAGAGATCGGGGGACGCCGCTATTTTATGGAAACACCATATATTTT. Translated: CATSRDRGTPLFYGNTIYF.

The chain has TRBV7-9 and TRBJ2-2; D is possibly TRBD1 (6 bases). CDR3 size: 14 residues. The V and J ends lost 1 base and 4 bases respectively, with 7 bases between them. Germline CDR1 reads SEHNR; CDR2 reads FQNEAQ (reference sequence). The CDR3 sequence is CASSLGTATGELFF. For the CDR3, the DNA is TGTGCCAGCAGCTTAGGGACAGCCACCGGGGAGCTGTTTTTT.

The genes are TRBV7-9 and TRBJ2-7, with D perhaps matching TRBD1 or TRBD2 (7 bases each). V lost 4 bases and J 7 bases, leaving 17 bases between the germline ends. The CDR3 extends over 14 amino acids. The germline V gene has CDR1 SEHNR and CDR2 FQNEAQ (reference sequence). The CDR3 region has the DNA TGTGCCAGCAGCTCGGCAGGGGGGGAGAGGGAGCAGTACTTC. This sequence encodes CASSSAGGEREQYF.

The chain employs TRBV5-8 and TRBJ1-1, with 9 bases fitting TRBD1. Germline CDR1 and CDR2: SGHTS and YDEGEE. This CDR3 has 15 residues. V dropped 2 bases and J dropped 4; count of bases not matched to a gene: 6. The CDR3 region is CASSLPTGGITEAFF. In DNA form, the CDR3 reads TGTGCCAGCAGCTTACCGACAGGGGGGATCACTGAAGCTTTCTTT.